Shown below are 23 T cell receptor beta chains from a single sample sequenced in a study of cytomegalovirus exposure and HLA in healthy donors. It was with 60 Vbeta and 13 Jbeta primers that the PCR ran. Clones were sequenced by immunoSEQ multiplex PCR, and TCRdb holds only the in-frame ones, with some missing. Of some 130,000 clones listed, 80% to 85% are singletons. The specimen was PBMCs. The receptor source for this set is a woman between 45 and 65 years old in good health and CMV-seropositive.

This clone appeared once. The chain has TRBV19 and TRBJ2-7; 10 bases agree with TRBD1. Germline trimming cut 3 bases from V and 5 bases from J; bases unmatched to any gene: 4. The CDR3 has 14 amino acids. The germline V gene encodes CDR1 LNHDA and CDR2 SQIVND (reference sequence). CDR3 coding DNA: TGTGCCAGTAGTATCTGGGACAGGGGCCACGAGCAGTACTTC. Translated, it gives CASSIWDRGHEQYF.

The chain links TRBV19 to TRBJ2-2; TRBD1 matches at 9 bases. The CDR3 runs 15 residues. V shed 6 bases, J shed 8 bases, and the junction held 10 bases outside the gene matches. Germline V CDR1 and CDR2: LNHDA, SQIVND (reference sequence). Here the CDR3 reads CASRHTQGAEGELFF. CDR3 coding DNA: TGTGCCAGTAGACATACACAGGGGGCAGAAGGGGAGCTGTTTTTT.

V gene TRBV7-9 combines with J gene TRBJ2-3; 16 nucleotides agree with TRBD2. Germline loops: CDR1 SEHNR, CDR2 FQNEAQ (reference sequence). With 5 bases clipped from V and 6 bases from J, the junction kept 5 bases outside the gene matches. There are 16 residues in the CDR3. CDR3 nucleotide sequence: TGTGCCAGCAGCCCTGGGACTAGCGGGAGGGCTGATACGCAGTATTTT. Amino acid sequence: CASSPGTSGRADTQYF.

The chain is built from TRBV5-4 and TRBJ2-5; D is ambiguous. This CDR3 has 16 residues. In germline, CDR1 is SGHNT, CDR2 YYREEE (reference sequence). The V end lost 2 bases, the J end lost 4 bases, and 18 bases lay between the germline ends. This chain's CDR3 is CASSFSLSPGGETQYF. For the CDR3, the DNA is TGTGCCAGCAGCTTCTCCTTGAGTCCCGGCGGAGAGACCCAGTACTTC.

The chain uses TRBV11-2 and TRBJ2-1, with a tentative D call TRBD1 (5 bases). Germline CDR1 SGHAT, CDR2 FQNNGV. The CDR3 is made up of 13 amino acids. Trimming stripped 3 bases from V and 7 bases from J, with 10 bases between. CDR3 nucleotides: TGTGCCAGCAGCTTCGGACCAGGGAATGAGCAGTTCTTC. It translates to CASSFGPGNEQFF.

V usage is TRBV5-1 and J usage is TRBJ2-3; TRBD1 aligns across 9 bases. Germline loops: CDR1 SGHRS, CDR2 YFSETQ. The CDR3 covers 17 residues. After removal of 5 bases from V and 4 bases from J, the junction contained 14 bases not matched to a gene. The CDR3, as DNA: TGCGCCAGCAGGTCCCTTACAGGGGGCGAAGTCGCAGATACGCAGTATTTT. Its translation is CASRSLTGGEVADTQYF.

The chain employs TRBV18 and TRBJ1-2, with D unclear. Germline V lookup: CDR1 KGHSH, CDR2 LQKENI. The V end lost 0 bases, the J end lost 5 bases, and 16 bases lay between the germline ends. The CDR3 covers 16 residues. CDR3 DNA sequence: TGTGCCAGCTCACCACCGTCGCGCGGAGTCGAGTATGGCTACACCTTC. Its protein product is CASSPPSRGVEYGYTF.

The gene calls are TRBV19 and TRBJ2-5; 7 bases match TRBD1. Trimming took 4 bases from V and 5 from J; bases not matched to a gene: 4. The germline V gene encodes CDR1 LNHDA and CDR2 SQIVND (reference sequence). The CDR3 is 13 amino acids. For the CDR3, the DNA is TGTGCCAGTAGTACCGACAGGGACGAGACCCAGTACTTC. Translated, it gives CASSTDRDETQYF.

V usage is TRBV29-1 and J usage is TRBJ2-1; 7 nucleotides match TRBD2. This CDR3 has 16 residues. Germline CDR1 reads SQVTM; CDR2 reads ANQGSEA. Germline trimming cut 0 bases from V and 0 bases from J; bases unmatched to any gene: 5. CDR3 bases: TGCAGCGTTGAAGACCCGCGGGGGAGCTCCTACAATGAGCAGTTCTTC. Protein product: CSVEDPRGSSYNEQFF.

V usage is TRBV28 and J usage is TRBJ1-3; TRBD1 might be the D (6 bases). The CDR3 loop spans 15 amino acids. Germline CDR1 MDHEN, CDR2 SYDVKM. The V end lost 7 bases, the J end lost 4 bases, and 17 bases lay between the germline ends. DNA for the CDR3: TGTGCCAGCAACGATCAGGGGTTAGGAGGAAACACCATATATTTT. Its protein is CASNDQGLGGNTIYF.

The chain carries TRBV4-3 and TRBJ1-4; 8 bases line up with TRBD1. The V and J ends lost 0 bases and 6 bases, in that order; junction bases with no gene match: 15. Per the germline V gene, CDR1 is LGHNA and CDR2 is YSLEER. This CDR3 has 19 amino acids. The CDR3 loop reads CASSQEMPGGRSGHEKLFF. The CDR3 DNA reads TGCGCCAGCAGCCAAGAAATGCCAGGGGGCCGCTCCGGGCATGAAAAACTGTTTTTT.

This clone occurred once. The rearrangement links TRBV27 to TRBJ1-2; TRBD1 matches 8 bases. CDR3 length equals 19 residues. V gave up 7 bases and J gave up 3 bases; unmatched junction bases: 22. Germline V gene data show CDR1 as MNHEY and CDR2 as SMNVEV (reference sequence). The CDR3 here is CASKLVGDRGPRSDYGYTF. The DNA of the CDR3 is TGTGCCAGCAAACTGGTGGGCGACAGGGGCCCCCGGTCTGACTATGGCTACACCTTC.

The rearrangement uses TRBV25-1 and TRBJ1-1; no definite D call. This CDR3 region has 12 residues. The V end was cut by 5 bases, the J end by 3 bases, with 7 bases between. Germline CDR1 MGHDK, CDR2 SYGVNS. CDR3 protein: CASSFGDTEAFF. DNA of the CDR3: TGTGCCAGCAGTTTCGGTGACACTGAAGCTTTCTTT.

Points on this clone: The junction departs from the called germline gene at one end, perhaps through a read error. The chain uses TRBV28 and TRBJ2-6, with D possibly matching TRBD1 (5 bases). This CDR3 spans 15 amino acids. Germline values: CDR1 MDHEN, CDR2 SYDVKM. CDR3 loop: CASSSLGSGANGLTF. For the CDR3, the DNA is TGTGCCAGCAGTTCCTTAGGGTCTGGGGCCAACGGCCTGACTTTC.

The rearrangement uses TRBV6-5 and TRBJ1-1; 7 bases are a match to TRBD1. V trimming: 6 bases; J trimming: 5 bases; junction bases outside the gene matches: 6. The CDR3 contains 13 residues. The germline CDR1 and CDR2 sequences are MNHEY and SVGAGI. CDR3 sequence: CASSPGQLTEAFF. CDR3 DNA sequence: TGTGCCAGCAGCCCGGGACAGTTGACTGAAGCTTTCTTT.

The J gene is TRBJ2-1, the V gene TRBV5-1; D gene unclear. The length of the CDR3 is 15 residues. Germline CDR1 SGHRS, CDR2 YFSETQ. V was cut by 0 bases and J by 0 bases, with 7 bases left in between. The CDR3 nucleotides are TGCGCCAGCAGCTTGGCTGGCAGCTCCTACAATGAGCAGTTCTTC. Encoded protein: CASSLAGSSYNEQFF.

V gene TRBV28 combines with J gene TRBJ2-7; 7 bases line up with TRBD1. V was clipped by 7 bases and J by 2 bases; unmatched bases: 5. Germline V lookup: CDR1 MDHEN, CDR2 SYDVKM. CDR3 size: 13 residues. The CDR3 nucleotides are TGTGCCAGCAATACCCAGGGGGCCTACGAGCAGTACTTC. Protein sequence: CASNTQGAYEQYF.

The chain is built from TRBV5-5 and TRBJ2-7, with TRBD2 matching over 7 bases. CDR3 length equals 15 residues. V was pared by 4 bases and J by 3 bases, with 10 bases of the junction left unmatched. Germline V gene sequence: CDR1 SGHKS, CDR2 YYEKEE (reference sequence). The CDR3 coding sequence is TGTGCCAGCAGCCCTCGCCCGGGACTACGCTACGAGCAGTACTTC. Encoded protein: CASSPRPGLRYEQYF.

This chain links TRBV29-1 with TRBJ2-1, with D uncertain. The CDR3 has 15 amino acids. Germline values: CDR1 SQVTM, CDR2 ANQGSEA. The V end lost 0 bases, the J end lost 6 bases, and 15 bases lay between the germline ends. The CDR3 is CSVEDRGSGFNEQFF. For the CDR3, the DNA is TGCAGCGTTGAAGATCGAGGATCCGGCTTCAATGAGCAGTTCTTC.

This chain connects TRBV10-1 to TRBJ2-2, with D unresolved. V shed 2 bases and J shed 6 bases, with 10 bases lying between them. The germline V gene encodes CDR1 WNHNN and CDR2 SYGVQD (reference sequence). The CDR3 has 14 residues. This chain's CDR3 is CASSEGRSPGELFF. In DNA form, the CDR3 reads TGCGCCAGCAGTGAGGGCAGGTCACCCGGGGAGCTGTTTTTT.

The chain recombines TRBV28 with TRBJ1-2, with 10 bases matching TRBD1. Unmatched junction bases numbered 5, after V lost 9 bases and J lost 1 base. The CDR3 loop spans 14 amino acids. Germline loops: CDR1 MDHEN, CDR2 SYDVKM. CDR3 nucleotide sequence: TGTGCCAGTTCGACAGGGGGCAGTAACTATGGCTACACCTTC. It yields the protein CASSTGGSNYGYTF.

J is TRBJ1-1 and V is TRBV30; 8 nucleotides match TRBD1. This CDR3 is 13 amino acids long. V was pared by 6 bases and J by 0 bases, with 3 bases of the junction left unmatched. Germline loops: CDR1 GTSNPN, CDR2 SVGIG (reference sequence). The CDR3 DNA sequence: TGTGCCTGTGACAGGGGCCTGAACACTGAAGCTTTCTTT. It translates to CACDRGLNTEAFF.

In this sample, this clone turned up once. The chain carries TRBV6-5 and TRBJ2-1; 9 positions agree with TRBD1. In germline, CDR1 is MNHEY, CDR2 SVGAGI. J lost 2 bases, V lost 5 bases, and 4 bases had no gene match. CDR3 length: 15 residues. The CDR3 here is CASSGTGQTYNEQFF. DNA of the CDR3: TGTGCCAGCAGTGGGACAGGGCAAACCTACAATGAGCAGTTCTTC.